Below, 32 T cell receptor beta chains from the same sample are listed, as sequenced in a study of cytomegalovirus exposure and HLA in healthy donors. Both 60 Vbeta primers and 13 Jbeta primers went into the PCR. Libraries were prepared by immunoSEQ multiplex PCR; TCRdb keeps only in-frame clonotypes and omits some of them. The top ten hold 3.4% of the sample, which has 120,000 or so clones, 60% to 85% seen once. The sequenced material came from PBMCs. Every receptor here comes from a man in his thirties or forties in good health and CMV-seronegative.

The chain is built from TRBV5-4 and TRBJ2-3; the D is unclear. There are 14 residues in the CDR3. CDR1 is SGHNT and CDR2 is YYREEE in the germline V gene (reference sequence). Between the trimmed V and J ends, which lost 4 bases and 0 bases, there was a span of 9 bases. CDR3 in amino acids: CASSVIESTDTQYF. The CDR3 DNA sequence: TGTGCCAGCAGCGTAATCGAGAGCACAGATACGCAGTATTTT.

The DNA for the CDR3 is TGTGCCAGCAGCTTAGCCGGGACAGGGGATAATGAAAAACTGTTTTTT. Residues: CASSLAGTGDNEKLFF. This chain joins TRBV7-9 and TRBJ1-4, with 10 nucleotides matching TRBD1. CDR1 is SEHNR and CDR2 is FQNEAQ in the germline V gene (reference sequence). This CDR3 comprises 16 residues. Trimming took 0 bases from V and 4 from J; bases not matched to a gene: 2.

The V call is TRBV14, the J call TRBJ2-3; 9 bases are shared with TRBD2. The germline CDR1 and CDR2 sequences are SGHDN and FVKESK. V shed 0 bases and J 4 bases; nucleotides not matched to a gene: 8. There are 17 residues in the CDR3. The CDR3 loop reads CASSQEIAGVSADTQYF. The CDR3 DNA reads as TGTGCCAGCAGCCAAGAGATAGCGGGAGTTTCAGCAGATACGCAGTATTTT.

V usage is TRBV10-1 and J usage is TRBJ2-1; 8 positions agree with TRBD2. This CDR3 contains 15 residues. Germline-derived CDR1 and CDR2 are WNHNN and SYGVQD (reference sequence). V lost 3 bases to trimming and J lost 8 bases; unmatched junction nucleotides: 9. CDR3 sequence (DNA): TGCGCCAGCAGTGAAACAGCGGGAGAGGGCCATGAGCAGTTCTTC. As protein: CASSETAGEGHEQFF.

The DNA of the CDR3 is TGTGCCAGCAGCGCCGGGTTTGAAGCTTTCTTT. This sequence encodes CASSAGFEAFF. The chain is built from TRBV6-5 and TRBJ1-1; D ambiguous. Trimming removed 6 bases at V and 7 bases at J, with 9 bases between. The CDR3 contains 11 residues. CDR1 and CDR2 from the germline V gene are MNHEY and SVGAGI.

This sequence joins TRBV9 and TRBJ2-7, with D perhaps TRBD2 (6 bases). The CDR3 is made up of 13 amino acids. The V and J ends lost 0 bases and 2 bases respectively, with 6 bases between them. Germline CDR1 and CDR2: SGDLS and YYNGEE. This CDR3 reads CASSVAGAYEQYF. CDR3 coding DNA: TGTGCCAGCAGCGTAGCGGGAGCCTACGAGCAGTACTTC. Combining the CDR3 with reference TRBV9 and TRBJ2-7 gives the whole variable domain DSGVTQTPKHLITATGQRVTLRCSPRSGDLSVYWYQQSLDQGLQFLIQYYNGEERAKGNILERFSAQQFPDLHSELNLSSLELGDSALYFCASSVAGAYEQYFGPGTRLTVT.

About this clone: Mismatch with germline at one junction end may stem from a read error. CDR3 sequence: CASSLSTGIYPVAF. The CDR3 coding sequence is TGTGCCAGCAGCTTATCCACAGGGATCTACCCAGTGGCCTTC. This rearrangement joins TRBV7-2 to TRBJ1-2; D is perhaps TRBD1 (6 bases). CDR1 and CDR2 (germline): SGHTA, FQGNSA. The CDR3 contains 14 residues.

This sequence joins TRBV30 and TRBJ1-2; 7 bases agree with TRBD1. The CDR3 length is 12 residues. Trimming removed 6 bases from V and 4 bases from J; junction bases left unmatched: 5. Germline assignment: CDR1 GTSNPN and CDR2 SVGIG (reference sequence). The chain's CDR3 is CACPQGVYGYTF. CDR3 nucleotides: TGTGCCTGTCCCCAGGGGGTCTATGGCTACACCTTC.

The chain couples TRBV7-9 to TRBJ1-6; D gene uncertain. The CDR3 runs to 15 residues. In germline, CDR1 is SEHNR, CDR2 FQNEAQ (reference sequence). V dropped 5 bases and J dropped 7 bases, with 15 bases sitting between them. The CDR3 loop reads CASSADSRWNSPLHF. Written as DNA, the CDR3 is TGTGCCAGCAGCGCGGACTCCCGGTGGAATTCACCCCTCCACTTT.

The chain links TRBV18 to TRBJ1-5, with 9 bases matching TRBD1. This CDR3 is built from 15 residues. CDR1 and CDR2 (germline): KGHSH, LQKENI. V gave up 3 bases and J gave up 7 bases; unmatched junction bases: 7. CDR3 nucleotide sequence: TGTGCCAGCTCACCTTCGGGACAGGGTCGCCAGCCCCAGCATTTT. Residues: CASSPSGQGRQPQHF.

The rearrangement joins TRBV9 to TRBJ2-7, with 12 bases fitting TRBD2. CDR1 is SGDLS, CDR2 YYNGEE, per germline. V was pared by 9 bases and J by 2 bases, with 3 bases of the junction left unmatched. This CDR3 has 13 amino acids. The CDR3 is CATRLAGAYEQYF. The DNA for the CDR3 is TGTGCCACACGACTAGCGGGAGCCTACGAGCAGTACTTC. Looking up the rest from reference TRBV9 and TRBJ2-7 gives the full variable domain: DSGVTQTPKHLITATGQRVTLRCSPRSGDLSVYWYQQSLDQGLQFLIQYYNGEERAKGNILERFSAQQFPDLHSELNLSSLELGDSALYFCATRLAGAYEQYFGPGTRLTVT.

The J gene is TRBJ1-2, the V gene TRBV6-4; D is uncertain. Germline V lookup: CDR1 MRHNA, CDR2 SNTAGT. Trimming took 0 bases from V and 2 from J, leaving 10 bases between them. This CDR3 region has 15 residues. The CDR3 reads CASSDSIAQNYGYTF. The CDR3 bases are TGTGCCAGCAGTGACTCGATCGCTCAGAACTATGGCTACACCTTC.

The chain uses TRBV18 and TRBJ1-4; 7 positions match TRBD1. Trimming at V came to 3 bases and at J to 0 bases, leaving 1 base not matched to a gene. CDR1 is KGHSH and CDR2 is LQKENI in the germline V gene. This CDR3 comprises 15 residues. The CDR3 loop is CASSPGTATNEKLFF. For the CDR3, the DNA is TGTGCCAGCTCACCCGGGACAGCAACTAATGAAAAACTGTTTTTT.

This clone was observed a single time. J is TRBJ2-1 and V is TRBV18; TRBD2 agrees at 8 bases. Germline-derived CDR1 and CDR2 are KGHSH and LQKENI. Germline trimming cut 0 bases from V and 6 bases from J; bases unmatched to any gene: 7. This CDR3 is 16 amino acids long. The CDR3 region has the DNA TGTGCCAGCTCACCACCGGGACTAGAGTCTTCCAATGAGCAGTTCTTC. The encoded protein is CASSPPGLESSNEQFF.

The chain combines TRBV19 with TRBJ2-2; 7 nucleotides agree with TRBD2. CDR1 is LNHDA and CDR2 is SQIVND in the germline V gene (reference sequence). CDR3 length: 15 amino acids. V trimming: 7 bases; J trimming: 4 bases; junction bases outside the gene matches: 9. The CDR3 region has the DNA TGTGCCAGTAACGGGAGGATGGGTACCACCGGGGAGCTGTTTTTT. Its protein product is CASNGRMGTTGELFF.

The table lists this clone with a count of one. V is TRBV19 and J is TRBJ1-4; no firm D call. CDR3 size: 14 residues. CDR1 LNHDA and CDR2 SQIVND come from the germline V gene (reference sequence). V lost 7 bases and J 5 bases, leaving 14 bases between the germline ends. CDR3 sequence: CASTFDKENEKLFF. In DNA, the CDR3 is TGTGCCAGTACCTTCGACAAGGAAAATGAAAAACTGTTTTTT.

The chain is built from TRBV7-9 and TRBJ1-6, with 7 positions matching TRBD1. Germline values: CDR1 SEHNR, CDR2 FQNEAQ (reference sequence). V shed 4 bases, J shed 9 bases, and the junction held 9 bases outside the gene matches. The CDR3 runs to 15 residues. The chain's CDR3 is CASSSQGGGSSPLHF. DNA of the CDR3: TGTGCCAGCAGCTCCCAGGGGGGTGGAAGTTCACCCCTCCACTTT.

The chain employs TRBV5-1 and TRBJ1-1; TRBD1 agrees at 7 bases. Germline V lookup: CDR1 SGHRS, CDR2 YFSETQ. The V gene end was trimmed by 2 bases and the J gene end by 1 base; junction bases not matched to a gene: 11. The CDR3 sequence is 17 residues long. CDR3 amino acids: CASSLRPGQTPNTEAFF. CDR3 bases: TGCGCCAGCAGCTTACGACCGGGACAGACGCCGAACACTGAAGCTTTCTTT.

V usage is TRBV7-2 and J usage is TRBJ1-6; TRBD1 matches 7 bases. This CDR3 region has 15 residues. Germline CDR1 reads SGHTA; CDR2 reads FQGNSA. J gave up 7 bases and V 3 bases, and 6 bases lay outside the gene matches. CDR3 bases: TGTGCCAGCAGCTTTACCGGGACAGACAATTCACCCCTCCACTTT. Residues: CASSFTGTDNSPLHF.

In its sample, this clone was seen a few times. This chain links TRBV6-5 with TRBJ1-5; D unresolved. The V gene's germline CDR1 is MNHEY and CDR2 SVGAGI. The CDR3 is 15 residues long. The V end was cut by 2 bases, the J end by 2 bases, with 10 bases between. Here the CDR3 reads CASSYGGQGNQPQHF. The CDR3 nucleotides read TGTGCCAGCAGTTACGGCGGGCAGGGCAATCAGCCCCAGCATTTT.

V usage is TRBV28 and J usage is TRBJ1-1; D uncertain. The germline CDR1 and CDR2 sequences are MDHEN and SYDVKM. The CDR3 is made up of 11 amino acids. Trimming pared 7 bases from V and 7 bases from J, leaving 10 bases between. CDR3 in amino acids: CASTFYSEAFF. The CDR3 region has the DNA TGTGCCAGCACCTTTTACAGTGAAGCTTTCTTT.

The V gene is TRBV9, the J gene TRBJ2-7; D call uncertain. Germline V gene sequence: CDR1 SGDLS, CDR2 YYNGEE. This CDR3 has 15 amino acids. V gave up 0 bases and J gave up 2 bases, with 12 bases separating them. In nucleotides, the CDR3 is TGTGCCAGCAGCGTAGCCTCAGGTTGGACCTACGAGCAGTACTTC. It codes for CASSVASGWTYEQYF.

Notes on this clone: The same CDR3 can be traced to other DNA sequences in this sample. The gene calls are TRBV5-1 and TRBJ2-2, with a tentative D call TRBD2 (6 bases). This CDR3 spans 16 amino acids. V gave up 4 bases and J gave up 0 bases, with 13 bases separating them. Germline CDR1 and CDR2: SGHRS and YFSETQ. CDR3 region: CASSPRGGTNTGELFF. Written as DNA, the CDR3 is TGCGCCAGCAGCCCCCGTGGGGGGACGAACACCGGGGAGCTGTTTTTT.

Only one count was recorded for this clone. The chain has TRBV7-9 and TRBJ1-6; D uncertain. The germline V gene encodes CDR1 SEHNR and CDR2 FQNEAQ (reference sequence). The CDR3 extends over 14 amino acids. V was pared by 0 bases and J by 4 bases, with 4 bases between. In DNA form, the CDR3 reads TGTGCCAGCAGCTTAGCACAGTATAATTCACCCCTCCACTTT. Its translation is CASSLAQYNSPLHF.

The genes are TRBV6-1 and TRBJ1-5, with D unclear. Trimming pared 9 bases from V and 6 bases from J, leaving 15 bases between. The CDR3 length is 13 residues. CDR1 MNHNS and CDR2 SASEGT come from the germline V gene. The CDR3 protein is CASTSLRGQPQHF. The CDR3 DNA sequence: TGTGCCAGTACGTCCCTAAGAGGTCAGCCCCAGCATTTT.

This clone was seen a handful of times. This chain connects TRBV6-5 to TRBJ1-5; 8 bases are a match to TRBD1. The junction had 7 bases not matched to a gene; V was cut back by 5 bases and J by 7 bases. Per the germline V gene, CDR1 is MNHEY and CDR2 is SVGAGI. CDR3 length: 14 residues. CDR3 region: CASSLGTGGQPQHF. In nucleotides, the CDR3 is TGTGCCAGCAGTCTAGGGACAGGTGGACAGCCCCAGCATTTT.

This chain links TRBV13 with TRBJ2-4; 9 bases agree with TRBD2. The J segment lost 0 bases and the V segment lost 3 bases, leaving 3 bases of the junction unmatched. Germline CDR1 and CDR2: PRHDT and FYEKMQ (reference sequence). The CDR3 runs 16 residues. As DNA, the CDR3 is TGTGCCAGCAGCTTCTTTAGCGGGGGAGCCAAAAACATTCAGTACTTC. Amino acids: CASSFFSGGAKNIQYF.

The CDR3 nucleotides are TGTGCCAGCAGCGTCGGCACTATTAGCACTGAAGCTTTCTTT. It is translated as CASSVGTISTEAFF. This sequence joins TRBV9 and TRBJ1-1; D not resolved. CDR3 size: 14 residues. Germline-derived CDR1 and CDR2 are SGDLS and YYNGEE. The V end lost 2 bases, the J end lost 4 bases, and 12 bases lay between the germline ends.

V and J are TRBV4-3 and TRBJ1-5; D ambiguous. Per germline, CDR1 LGHNA and CDR2 YSLEER. This CDR3 has 16 amino acids. V lost 0 bases, J lost 6 bases, and 15 bases lay in between. The CDR3 DNA reads TGCGCCAGCAGCCAAGAATCGAGGGAAAGACTTCAGCCCCAGCATTTT. Protein sequence: CASSQESRERLQPQHF.

The chain combines TRBV7-3 with TRBJ2-3; 9 bases are a match to TRBD2. After removal of 4 bases from V and 2 bases from J, the junction contained 10 bases not matched to a gene. The germline gives CDR1 SGHTA, CDR2 FQGTGA. The CDR3 contains 17 residues. The CDR3 DNA reads TGTGCCAGCAGCTCCCTTGGGCTAGCGGGGATCACAGATACGCAGTATTTT. Its translation: CASSSLGLAGITDTQYF. Complete variable domain (other parts from reference TRBV7-3 and TRBJ2-3): GAGVSQTPSNKVTEKGKYVELRCDPISGHTALYWYRQSLGQGPEFLIYFQGTGAADDSGLPNDRFFAVRPEGSVSTLKIQRTERGDSAVYLCASSSLGLAGITDTQYFGPGTRLTVL.

This clone was seen just once. CDR3 DNA: TGTGCCAGCAGCTTAGAAGTCGGGGGAAACATCTATGGCTACACCTTC. Its translation: CASSLEVGGNIYGYTF. V gene TRBV7-6 combines with J gene TRBJ1-2; tentative D call: TRBD1 (5 bases). Looked up from germline, CDR1 is SGHVS and CDR2 is FNYEAQ. The ends were cut back, 1 base at V and 4 bases at J, with 16 bases in the middle. This CDR3 comprises 16 residues.

The genes are TRBV5-5 and TRBJ1-2; 7 bases are shared with TRBD1. Per the germline V gene, CDR1 is SGHKS and CDR2 is YYEKEE (reference sequence). This CDR3 comprises 16 residues. The J segment lost 6 bases and the V segment lost 4 bases, leaving 15 bases of the junction unmatched. The CDR3 reads CASSASPRGYKDGYTF. Here the CDR3 DNA reads TGTGCCAGCAGCGCCTCGCCCAGGGGGTATAAGGATGGCTACACCTTC.